This TCR beta chain was sequenced in a study of PD-1 blockade in classical Hodgkin lymphoma. Looked up from germline, CDR1 is MNHEY and CDR2 is SVGAGI. The CDR3 contains 14 residues. V shed 3 bases and J 3 bases; nucleotides not matched to a gene: 4. In every patient, relapse followed autologous stem cell transplantation, while exposure to brentuximab vedotin differed. The data were produced by immunoSEQ multiplex PCR, yet TCRdb's version contains in-frame clones alone and is incomplete. Among tens of thousands of clones listed, roughly 89% were seen once. About this clone itself: At the DNA level, this CDR3 is encoded by other sequences in the same sample as well.

The gene calls are TRBV6-5 and TRBJ2-7; 8 bases are shared with TRBD1. Specimen: peripheral blood mononuclear cells (PBMCs), collected before the second cycle of nivolumab. This receptor was identified in a human donor with classical Hodgkin lymphoma. CDR3 DNA sequence: TGTGCCAGCAGTTATTCCGGGACAGGCTACGAGCAGTACTTC. Protein product: CASSYSGTGYEQYF.